This T cell receptor beta chain is from a study of long-term antiretroviral therapy in people with HIV. A v3.0 immunoSEQ assay was performed at survey level. Samples were sequenced targeting roughly 35,000-50,000 T-cell genomes each. Assay used: immunoSEQ multiplex PCR; TCRdb lists only in-frame clones, some missing. The repertoire has tens of thousands of clones, around 88% of them found once; the top ten carry about 4%. Treatment for every participant with HIV took place in the United States. In the case of this clone: Antigen: not known.

Whole-study findings and limits: When set beside controls, HIV repertoires had CDR3 length ranges that were narrower.

Germline V gene lookup returns CDR1 MGHDK and CDR2 SYGVNS. The CDR3 totals 15 residues. The germline V and J ends were trimmed by 1 base and 2 bases, with 9 bases remaining between them. The receptor comes from a woman in her late teens or twenties with HIV. This specimen consisted of unsorted PBMCs, obtained just before starting antiretroviral therapy. The V and J genes are TRBV25-1 and TRBJ1-5; possible D gene TRBD1, 6 bases. The CDR3 DNA follows: TGTGCCAGCAGTGAATTTTCAGGGGGCAATCAGCCCCAGCATTTT. It specifies CASSEFSGGNQPQHF.